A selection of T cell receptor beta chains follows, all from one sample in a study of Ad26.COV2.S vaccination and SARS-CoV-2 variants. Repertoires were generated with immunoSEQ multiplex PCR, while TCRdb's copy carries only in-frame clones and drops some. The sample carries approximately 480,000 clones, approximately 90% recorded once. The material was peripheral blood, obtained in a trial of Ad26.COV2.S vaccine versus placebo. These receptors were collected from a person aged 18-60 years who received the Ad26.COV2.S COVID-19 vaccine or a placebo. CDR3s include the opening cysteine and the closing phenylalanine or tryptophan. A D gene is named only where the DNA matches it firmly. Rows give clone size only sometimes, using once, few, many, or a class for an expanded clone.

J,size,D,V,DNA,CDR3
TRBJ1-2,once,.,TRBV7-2,TGTGCCAGCAGCCCATGGAACCCCCGACAGGCATACTATGGCTACACCTTC,CASSPWNPRQAYYGYTF
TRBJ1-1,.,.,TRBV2,TGTGCCAGCAGTGATCTAGGGAAATTAGTAGACTTT,CASSDLGKLVDF
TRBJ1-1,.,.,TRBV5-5,TGTGCCAGCAGCTTGTTGTCCGGGAACACTGAAGCTTTCTTT,CASSLLSGNTEAFF
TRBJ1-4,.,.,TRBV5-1,TGCGCCAGCAGCTTATCTGTGGGGTTAACTAATGAAAAACTGTTTTTT,CASSLSVGLTNEKLFF
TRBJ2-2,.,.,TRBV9,TGTGCCAGCAGCGTAGGCGACTATTCCGGGGAGCTGTTTTTT,CASSVGDYSGELFF
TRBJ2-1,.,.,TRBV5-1,TGCGCCAGCAGCCCTACGGCGCAGGGAGGCAATGAGCAGTTCTTC,CASSPTAQGGNEQFF
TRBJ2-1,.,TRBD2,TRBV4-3,TGCGCCAGCAGCCAAGGGACTAGCCTCTATGAGCAGTTCTTC,CASSQGTSLYEQFF
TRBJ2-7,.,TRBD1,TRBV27,TGTGCCAGCAGTTTACTCCAAGGGACAGGCGGCGCAGAGCAGTACTTC,CASSLLQGTGGAEQYF
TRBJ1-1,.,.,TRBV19,TGTGCCAGTAGTATGGGGAGACGGACTGAAGCTTTCTTT,CASSMGRRTEAFF
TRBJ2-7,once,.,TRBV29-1,TGCAGCGCGACGAAACCTAGCCGAGGTGGCAGCTCCTACGAGCAGTACTTC,CSATKPSRGGSSYEQYF
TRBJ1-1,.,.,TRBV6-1,TGTGCCAGCAGTGAAGCGCCGGGCACTGAAGCTTTCTTT,CASSEAPGTEAFF
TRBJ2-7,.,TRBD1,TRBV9,TGTGCCAGCAGCGCTGGACAGGGGAACGCATACGAGCAGTACTTC,CASSAGQGNAYEQYF
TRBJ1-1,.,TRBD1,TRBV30,TGTGCCTGGAGTGTATTGGGACAGGGAAGGAACACTGAAGCTTTCTTT,CAWSVLGQGRNTEAFF
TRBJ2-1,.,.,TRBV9,TGTGCCAGCGGTCGGGTAGATGAGCAGTTCTTC,CASGRVDEQFF
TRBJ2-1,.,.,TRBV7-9,TGTGCCAGCAGCTTGTATGGGGGTATATACAATGAGCAGTTCTTC,CASSLYGGIYNEQFF
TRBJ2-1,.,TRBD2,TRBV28,TGTGCCAGCAGTCCCACTAGCGGGAGTTACAATGAGCAGTTCTTC,CASSPTSGSYNEQFF
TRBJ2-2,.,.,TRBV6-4,TGTGCCAGTCCCCAGAGAGGGCCCAGCGGGGAGCTGTTTTTT,CASPQRGPSGELFF
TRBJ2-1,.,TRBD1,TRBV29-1,TGCAGCGTAGTCACCGCAGGGGGCAAACAAGTCAATGAGCAGTTCTTC,CSVVTAGGKQVNEQFF
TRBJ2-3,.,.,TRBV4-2,TGTGCCAGCAGCCAGAACCCCGCAGGGGACACAGATACGCAGTATTTT,CASSQNPAGDTDTQYF
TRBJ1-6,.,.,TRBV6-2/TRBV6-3,TGTGCCAGCAGCCCTTTAAGGGGGGCCGGCAATTCACCCCTCCACTTT,CASSPLRGAGNSPLHF
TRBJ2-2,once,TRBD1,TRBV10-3,TGTGCCACCCGCGCAGGGGGCGGGGAGCTGTTTTTT,CATRAGGGELFF
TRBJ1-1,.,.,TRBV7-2,TGTGCCAGCAGCCCCCGGATGGGGGCAAACACTGAAGCTTTCTTT,CASSPRMGANTEAFF
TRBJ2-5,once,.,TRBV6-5,TGTGCCAGCAGTCCCAGACCCGGCGGTATTGAGACCCAGTACTTC,CASSPRPGGIETQYF
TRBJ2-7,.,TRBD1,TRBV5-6,TGTGCCAGCCGAATTACAGGGGGTTCCTACGAGCAGTACTTC,CASRITGGSYEQYF
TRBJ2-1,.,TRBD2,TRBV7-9,TGTGCCAGCAGCTTTTCTAGCGGGAATTACAATGAGCAGTTCTTC,CASSFSSGNYNEQFF
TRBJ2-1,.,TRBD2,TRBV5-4,TGTGCCAGCAGCTTGGGACTAGCCGATGAGCAGTTCTTC,CASSLGLADEQFF
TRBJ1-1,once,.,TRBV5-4,TGTGCCAGCAGCTTGGCGGGGGCTAGGGACACTGAAGCTTTCTTT,CASSLAGARDTEAFF
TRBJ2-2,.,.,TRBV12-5,TGTGCTAGTGGTTTGTACACCAACACCGGGGAGCTGTTTTTT,CASGLYTNTGELFF
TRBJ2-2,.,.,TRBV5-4,TGTGCCAGCAGCTTGAAGGCCGGGGAGCTGTTTTTT,CASSLKAGELFF